The clone carrying this T cell receptor beta chain was counted at least ten times. Its matching antigen is unknown. The data were taken from a study of T cells in Graves' hyperthyroidism and ophthalmopathy. Notes on the study in general: Stable hyperthyroidism was told apart from ophthalmopathy by a model built on 13 V-J features. Model predictions of ophthalmopathy came a median approximately 6.2 months before onset.

Patients aged 18 to 65 had newly diagnosed hyperthyroidism that had lasted under 2 months. Orbital computed tomography, thyroid ultrasound, serum thyroxine and TRAb, and clinical symptoms together informed the diagnoses. The length of the CDR3 is 14 residues. Between the trimmed V and J ends, which lost 0 bases and 7 bases, there was a span of 12 bases. Regions amplified from RNA transcripts were the TCR beta CDR3 regions. In the first-round RT-PCR of the TCR CDR3, the HTBI primer set was used. TCRdb re-derived calls from the multiplex PCR reads in MiXCR, one entry per CDR3 protein. The data hold 300,000 to 400,000 distinct CDR3 sequences, with roughly 13% observed a single time.

The sequenced sample consisted of blood. The V and J genes are TRBV12-3 or TRBV12-4 and TRBJ2-5, with D perhaps assigned TRBD1 or TRBD2 (5 bases each). The origin of this receptor is a woman in her late teens or twenties with Graves' hyperthyroidism. The CDR3: CASSLARGVGTQYF. In nucleotides, the CDR3 is TGTGCCAGCAGTTTAGCGCGAGGGGTAGGGACCCAGTACTTC.